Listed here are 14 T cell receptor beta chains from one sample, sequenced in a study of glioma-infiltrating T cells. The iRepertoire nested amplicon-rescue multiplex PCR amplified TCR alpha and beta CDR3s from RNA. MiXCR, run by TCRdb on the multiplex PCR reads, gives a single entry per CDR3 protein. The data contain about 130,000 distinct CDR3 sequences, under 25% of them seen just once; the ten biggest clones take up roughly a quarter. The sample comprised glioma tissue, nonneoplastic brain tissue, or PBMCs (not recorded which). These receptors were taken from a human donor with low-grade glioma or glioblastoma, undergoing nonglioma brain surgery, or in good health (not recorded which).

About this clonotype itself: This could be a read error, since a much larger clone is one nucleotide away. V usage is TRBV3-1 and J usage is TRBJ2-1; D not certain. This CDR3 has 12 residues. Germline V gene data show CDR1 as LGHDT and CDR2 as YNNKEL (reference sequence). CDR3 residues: CASSQSDNEKFF. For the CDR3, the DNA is TGTGCCAGCAGCCAATCCGACAATGAGAAGTTCTTC.

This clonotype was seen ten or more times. The CDR3 spells CASSSAGQWNSPLHF. The DNA of the CDR3 is TGTGCCAGCAGTTCGGCAGGGCAGTGGAATTCACCCCTCCACTTT. This rearrangement joins TRBV6-1 to TRBJ1-6; a weak D match, TRBD1 (5 bases). Per germline, CDR1 MNHNS and CDR2 SASEGT. Trimming removed 5 bases at V and 7 bases at J, with 15 bases between. The CDR3 has 15 residues.

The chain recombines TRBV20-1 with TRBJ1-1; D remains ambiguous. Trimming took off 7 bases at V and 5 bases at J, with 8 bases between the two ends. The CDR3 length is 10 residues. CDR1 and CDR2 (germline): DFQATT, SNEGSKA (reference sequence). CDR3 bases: TGCAGTGGGTTGGGGACTGAAGCTTTCTTT. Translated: CSGLGTEAFF.

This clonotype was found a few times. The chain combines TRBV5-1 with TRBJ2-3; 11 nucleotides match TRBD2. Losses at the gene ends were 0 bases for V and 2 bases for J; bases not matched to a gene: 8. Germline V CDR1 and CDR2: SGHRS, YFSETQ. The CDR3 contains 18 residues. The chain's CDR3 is CASSLGVGTSGITDTQYF. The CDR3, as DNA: TGCGCCAGCAGCTTGGGAGTCGGGACTAGCGGAATCACAGATACGCAGTATTTT.

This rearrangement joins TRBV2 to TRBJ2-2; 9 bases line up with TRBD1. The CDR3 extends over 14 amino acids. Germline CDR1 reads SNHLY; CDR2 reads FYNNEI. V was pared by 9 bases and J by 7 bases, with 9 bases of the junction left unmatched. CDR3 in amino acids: CARGTGGPGGELFF. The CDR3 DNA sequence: TGTGCCAGGGGTACAGGGGGCCCCGGCGGGGAGCTGTTTTTT.

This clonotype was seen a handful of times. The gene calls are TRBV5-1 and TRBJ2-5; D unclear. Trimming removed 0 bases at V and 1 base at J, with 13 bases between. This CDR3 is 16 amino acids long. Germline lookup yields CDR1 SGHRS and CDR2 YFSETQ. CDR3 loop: CASSLAEWALQETQYF. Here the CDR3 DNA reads TGCGCCAGCAGCTTGGCGGAGTGGGCCCTCCAAGAGACCCAGTACTTC.

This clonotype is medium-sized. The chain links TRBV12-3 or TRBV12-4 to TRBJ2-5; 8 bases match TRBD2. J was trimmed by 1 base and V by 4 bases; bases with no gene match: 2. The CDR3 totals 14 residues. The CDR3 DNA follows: TGTGCCAGCAGTTGGGGGACTAGCCAAGAGACCCAGTACTTC. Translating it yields CASSWGTSQETQYF.

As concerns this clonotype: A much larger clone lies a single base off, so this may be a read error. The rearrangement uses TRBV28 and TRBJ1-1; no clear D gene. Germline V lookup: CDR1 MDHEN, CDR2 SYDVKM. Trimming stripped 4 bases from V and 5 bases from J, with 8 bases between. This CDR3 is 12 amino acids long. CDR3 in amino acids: CASSSQKTEAFF. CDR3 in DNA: TGTGCCAGCAGTTCCCAGAAAACTGAAGCTTTCTTT.

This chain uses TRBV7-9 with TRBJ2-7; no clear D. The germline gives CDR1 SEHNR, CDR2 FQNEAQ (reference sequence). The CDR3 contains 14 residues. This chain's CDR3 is CASGLFLSSYEQHV. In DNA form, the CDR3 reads TGTGCCAGCGGCTTATTTCTCAGCTCCTACGAGCAGCACGTC.

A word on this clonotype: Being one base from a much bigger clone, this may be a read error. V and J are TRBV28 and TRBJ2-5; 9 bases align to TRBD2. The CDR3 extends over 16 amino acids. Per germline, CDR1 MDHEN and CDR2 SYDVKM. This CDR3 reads CASSSHSGGVDETPYF. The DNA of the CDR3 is TGTGCCAGCAGTTCCCATAGCGGGGGAGTGGACGAGACCCCGTACTTC.

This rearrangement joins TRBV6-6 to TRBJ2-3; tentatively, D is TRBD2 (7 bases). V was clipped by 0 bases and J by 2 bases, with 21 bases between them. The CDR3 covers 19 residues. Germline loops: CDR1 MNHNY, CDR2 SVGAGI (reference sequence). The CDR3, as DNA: TGTGCCAGCAGTTACTCAGGGGGGGGTGTCCTTAAATCCACAGATACGCAGTATTTT. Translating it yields CASSYSGGGVLKSTDTQYF.

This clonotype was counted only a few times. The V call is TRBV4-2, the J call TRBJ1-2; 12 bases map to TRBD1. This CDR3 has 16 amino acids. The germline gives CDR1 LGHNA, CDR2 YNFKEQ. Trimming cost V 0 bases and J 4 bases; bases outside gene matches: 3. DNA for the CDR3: TGTGCCAGCAGCCAAGAGGGACAGGGGGCGGGCTATGGCTACACCTTC. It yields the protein CASSQEGQGAGYGYTF.

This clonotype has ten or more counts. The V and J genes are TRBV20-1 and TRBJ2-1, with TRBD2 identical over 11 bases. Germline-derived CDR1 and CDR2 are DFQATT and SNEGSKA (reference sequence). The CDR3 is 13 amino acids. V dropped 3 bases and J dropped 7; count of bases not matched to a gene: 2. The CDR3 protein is CSARASGGNEQFF. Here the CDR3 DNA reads TGCAGTGCTAGGGCTAGCGGGGGGAATGAGCAGTTCTTC.

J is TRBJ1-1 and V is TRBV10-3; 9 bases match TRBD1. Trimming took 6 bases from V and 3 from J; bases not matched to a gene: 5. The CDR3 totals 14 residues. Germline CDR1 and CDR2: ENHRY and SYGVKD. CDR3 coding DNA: TGTGCCATCAGACCGGGACAGGGAGACACTGAAGCTTTCTTT. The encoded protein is CAIRPGQGDTEAFF.